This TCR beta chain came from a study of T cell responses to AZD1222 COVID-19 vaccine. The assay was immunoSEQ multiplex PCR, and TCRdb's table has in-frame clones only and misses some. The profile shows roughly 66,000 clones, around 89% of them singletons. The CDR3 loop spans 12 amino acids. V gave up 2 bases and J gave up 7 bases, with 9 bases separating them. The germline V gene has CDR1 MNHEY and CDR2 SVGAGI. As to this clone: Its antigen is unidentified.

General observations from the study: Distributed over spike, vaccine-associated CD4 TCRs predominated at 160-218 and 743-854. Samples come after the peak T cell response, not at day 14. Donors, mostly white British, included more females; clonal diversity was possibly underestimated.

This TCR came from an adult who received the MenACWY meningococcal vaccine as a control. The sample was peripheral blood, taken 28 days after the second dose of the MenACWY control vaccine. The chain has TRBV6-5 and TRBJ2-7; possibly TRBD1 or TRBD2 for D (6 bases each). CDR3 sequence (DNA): TGTGCCAGCAGTTACAGGGGGACTGAGCAGTACTTC. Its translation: CASSYRGTEQYF.